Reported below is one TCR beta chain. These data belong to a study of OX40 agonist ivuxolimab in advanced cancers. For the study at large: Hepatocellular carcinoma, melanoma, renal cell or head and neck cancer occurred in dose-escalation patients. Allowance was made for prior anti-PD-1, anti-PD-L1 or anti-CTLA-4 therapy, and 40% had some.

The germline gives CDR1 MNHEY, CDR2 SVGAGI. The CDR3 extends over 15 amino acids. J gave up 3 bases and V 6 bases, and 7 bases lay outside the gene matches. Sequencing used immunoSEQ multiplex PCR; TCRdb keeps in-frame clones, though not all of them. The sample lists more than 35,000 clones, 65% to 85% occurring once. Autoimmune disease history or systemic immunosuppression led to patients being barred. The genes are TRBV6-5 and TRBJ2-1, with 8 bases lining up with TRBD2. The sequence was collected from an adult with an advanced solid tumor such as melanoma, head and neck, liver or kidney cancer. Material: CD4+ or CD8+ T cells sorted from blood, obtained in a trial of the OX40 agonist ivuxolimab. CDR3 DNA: TGTGCCAGCAGCCGGAGCGGGAGATTCTACAATGAGCAGTTCTTC. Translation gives CASSRSGRFYNEQFF.